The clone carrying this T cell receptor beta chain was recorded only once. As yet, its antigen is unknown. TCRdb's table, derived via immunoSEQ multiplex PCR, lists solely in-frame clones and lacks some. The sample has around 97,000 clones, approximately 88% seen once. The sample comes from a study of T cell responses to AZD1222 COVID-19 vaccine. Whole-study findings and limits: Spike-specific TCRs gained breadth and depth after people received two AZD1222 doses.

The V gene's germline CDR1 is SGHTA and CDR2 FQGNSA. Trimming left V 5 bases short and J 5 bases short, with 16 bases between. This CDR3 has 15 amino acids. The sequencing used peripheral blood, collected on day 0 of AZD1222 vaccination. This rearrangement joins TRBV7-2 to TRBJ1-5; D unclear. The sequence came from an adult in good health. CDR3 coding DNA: TGTGCCAGCAGCACCCGGGCCTCAGGCGATCAGCCCCAGCATTTT. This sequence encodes CASSTRASGDQPQHF.